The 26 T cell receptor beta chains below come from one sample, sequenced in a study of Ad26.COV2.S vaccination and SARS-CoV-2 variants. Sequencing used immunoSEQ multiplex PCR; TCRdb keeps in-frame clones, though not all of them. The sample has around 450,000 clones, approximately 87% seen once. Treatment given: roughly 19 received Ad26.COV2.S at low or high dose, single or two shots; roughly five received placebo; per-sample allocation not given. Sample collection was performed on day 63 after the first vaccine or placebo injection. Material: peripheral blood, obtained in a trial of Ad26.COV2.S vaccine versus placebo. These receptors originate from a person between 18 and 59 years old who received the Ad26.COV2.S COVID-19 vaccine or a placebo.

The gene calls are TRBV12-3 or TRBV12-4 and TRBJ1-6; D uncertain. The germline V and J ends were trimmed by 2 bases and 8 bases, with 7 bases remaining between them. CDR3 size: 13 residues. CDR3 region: CASSLSQDSPLHF. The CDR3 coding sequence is TGTGCCAGCAGTTTATCGCAGGATTCACCCCTCCACTTT.

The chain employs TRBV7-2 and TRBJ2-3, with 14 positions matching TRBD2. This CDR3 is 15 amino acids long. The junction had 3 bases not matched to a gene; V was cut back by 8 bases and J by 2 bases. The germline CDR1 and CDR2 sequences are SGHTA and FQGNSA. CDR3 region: CASRLAGGFTDTQYF. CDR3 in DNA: TGTGCCAGCCGACTAGCGGGGGGGTTCACAGATACGCAGTATTTT.

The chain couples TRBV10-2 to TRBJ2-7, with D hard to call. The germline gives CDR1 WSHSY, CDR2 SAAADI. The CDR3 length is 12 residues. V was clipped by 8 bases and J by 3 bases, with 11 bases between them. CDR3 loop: CASRTEFYEQYF. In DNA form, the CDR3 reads TGCGCCAGCCGGACGGAGTTCTACGAGCAGTACTTC.

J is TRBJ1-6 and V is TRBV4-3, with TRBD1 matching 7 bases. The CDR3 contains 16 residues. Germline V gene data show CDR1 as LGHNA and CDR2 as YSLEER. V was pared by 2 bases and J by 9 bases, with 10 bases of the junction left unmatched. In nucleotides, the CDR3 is TGCGCCAGCAGCCAATCAAGACAGGGAATAGGTTCACCCCTCCACTTT. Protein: CASSQSRQGIGSPLHF.

CDR3 sequence reads: CASSLTGPTGELFF. The CDR3 coding sequence is TGTGCCAGCAGCCTGACGGGTCCCACCGGGGAGCTGTTTTTT. The chain joins TRBV11-1 to TRBJ2-2, with D uncertain. The germline V and J ends were trimmed by 5 bases and 4 bases, with 11 bases remaining between them. The germline V gene has CDR1 SGHAT and CDR2 FQDESV (reference sequence). This CDR3 comprises 14 residues.

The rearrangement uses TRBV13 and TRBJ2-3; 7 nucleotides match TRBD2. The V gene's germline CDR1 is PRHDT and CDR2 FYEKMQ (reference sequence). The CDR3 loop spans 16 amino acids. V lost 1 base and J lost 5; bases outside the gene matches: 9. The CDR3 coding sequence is TGTGCCAGCAGCTTAGAAGTGGCGGGGGTTGGAGATACGCAGTATTTT. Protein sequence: CASSLEVAGVGDTQYF. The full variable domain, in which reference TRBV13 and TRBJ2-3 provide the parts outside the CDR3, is AAGVIQSPRHLIKEKRETATLKCYPIPRHDTVYWYQQGPGQDPQFLISFYEKMQSDKGSIPDRFSAQQFSDYHSELNMSSLELGDSALYFCASSLEVAGVGDTQYFGPGTRLTVL.

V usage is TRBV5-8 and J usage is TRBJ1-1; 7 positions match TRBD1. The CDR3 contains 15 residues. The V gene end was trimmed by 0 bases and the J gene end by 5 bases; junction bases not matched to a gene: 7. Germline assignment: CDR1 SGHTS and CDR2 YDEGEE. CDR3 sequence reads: CASSLGTTGRTEAFF. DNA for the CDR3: TGTGCCAGCAGCTTGGGGACGACAGGGCGAACTGAAGCTTTCTTT.

The CDR3 region is CACSGTPPSYEQYF. The CDR3 region has the DNA TGTGCCTGTTCCGGGACACCTCCCTCCTACGAGCAGTACTTC. V is TRBV30 and J is TRBJ2-7, with D possibly being TRBD1 (6 bases). CDR1 and CDR2 (germline): GTSNPN, SVGIG (reference sequence). The CDR3 is made up of 14 amino acids. V lost 6 bases and J 0 bases, leaving 15 bases between the germline ends.

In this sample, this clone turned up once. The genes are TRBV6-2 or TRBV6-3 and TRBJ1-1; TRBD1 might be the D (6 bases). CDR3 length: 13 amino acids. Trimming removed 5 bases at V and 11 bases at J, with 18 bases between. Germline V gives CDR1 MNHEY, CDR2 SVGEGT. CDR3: CASSRGQTRNAFF. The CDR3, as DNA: TGTGCCAGCAGTCGCGGACAGACCAGGAACGCTTTCTTT.

The CDR3 here is CASSRSQRHTDTQYF. The CDR3 coding sequence is TGTGCCAGCAGTAGGTCTCAGCGCCACACAGATACGCAGTATTTT. V gene TRBV6-2 or TRBV6-3 combines with J gene TRBJ2-3; no firm D call. Trimming took 5 bases from V and 2 from J, leaving 14 bases between them. The CDR3 contains 15 residues. CDR1 is MNHEY, CDR2 SVGEGT, per germline.

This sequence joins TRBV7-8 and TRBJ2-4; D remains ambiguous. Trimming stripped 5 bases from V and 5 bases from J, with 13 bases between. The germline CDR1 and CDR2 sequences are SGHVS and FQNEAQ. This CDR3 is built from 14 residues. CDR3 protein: CASSAETEQNIQYF. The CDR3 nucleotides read TGTGCCAGCAGCGCAGAGACGGAACAAAACATTCAGTACTTC.

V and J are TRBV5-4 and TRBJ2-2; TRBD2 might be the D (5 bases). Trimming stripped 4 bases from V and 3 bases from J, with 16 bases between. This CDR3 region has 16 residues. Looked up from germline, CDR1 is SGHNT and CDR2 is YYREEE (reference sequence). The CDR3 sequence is CASSRSSTRDTGELFF. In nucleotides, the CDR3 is TGTGCCAGCAGCCGATCTTCCACGAGGGACACCGGGGAGCTGTTTTTT.

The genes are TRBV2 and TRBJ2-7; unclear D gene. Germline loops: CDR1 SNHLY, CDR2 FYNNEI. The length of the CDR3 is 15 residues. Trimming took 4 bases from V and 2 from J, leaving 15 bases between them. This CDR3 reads CASSVSLGEAYEQYF. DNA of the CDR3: TGTGCCAGCAGTGTGAGCCTCGGAGAAGCCTACGAGCAGTACTTC. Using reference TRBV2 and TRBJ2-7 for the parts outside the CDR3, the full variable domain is EPEVTQTPSHQVTQMGQEVILRCVPISNHLYFYWYRQILGQKVEFLVSFYNNEISEKSEIFDDQFSVERPDGSNFTLKIRSTKLEDSAMYFCASSVSLGEAYEQYFGPGTRLTVT.

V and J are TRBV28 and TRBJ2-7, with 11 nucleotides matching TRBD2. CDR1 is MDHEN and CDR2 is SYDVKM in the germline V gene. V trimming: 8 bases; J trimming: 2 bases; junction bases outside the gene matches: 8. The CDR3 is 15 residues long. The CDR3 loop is CASRIAGGSPYEQYF. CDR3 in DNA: TGTGCCAGCCGGATAGCGGGGGGGTCCCCCTACGAGCAGTACTTC.

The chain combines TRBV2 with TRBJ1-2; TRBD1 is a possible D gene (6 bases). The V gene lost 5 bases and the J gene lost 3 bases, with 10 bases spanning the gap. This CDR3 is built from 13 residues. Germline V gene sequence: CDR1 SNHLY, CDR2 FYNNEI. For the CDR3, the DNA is TGTGCCAGCAGTTACAGGGTTGACTATGGCTACACCTTC. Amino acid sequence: CASSYRVDYGYTF.

The CDR3 coding sequence is TGTGCCTGGCGGCCGCGCTCCTACGAGCAGTACTTC. Amino acid sequence: CAWRPRSYEQYF. This sequence joins TRBV30 and TRBJ2-7; D not resolved. Germline V CDR1 and CDR2: GTSNPN, SVGIG (reference sequence). This CDR3 comprises 12 residues. Trimming took 5 bases from V and 0 from J, leaving 8 bases between them.

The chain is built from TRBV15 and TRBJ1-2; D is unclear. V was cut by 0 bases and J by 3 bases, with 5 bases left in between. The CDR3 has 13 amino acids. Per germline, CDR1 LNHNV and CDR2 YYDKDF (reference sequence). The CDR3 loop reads CATSRDLYYGYTF. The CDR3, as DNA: TGTGCCACCAGCAGAGACCTCTACTATGGCTACACCTTC.

CDR3 loop: CAWRETGTGGKTQYF. The DNA for the CDR3 is TGTGCCTGGAGAGAGACCGGGACAGGTGGAAAGACCCAGTACTTC. This sequence joins TRBV30 and TRBJ2-5; 8 bases are a match to TRBD1. The CDR3 has 15 amino acids. V dropped 3 bases and J dropped 6; count of bases not matched to a gene: 12. Germline CDR1 and CDR2: GTSNPN and SVGIG (reference sequence).

For the CDR3, the DNA is TGTGCCAGCAGCGTAAGCCCAGGACAAGAGACCCAGTACTTC. Encoded protein: CASSVSPGQETQYF. The gene calls are TRBV9 and TRBJ2-5; D is unclear. V shed 1 base and J shed 2 bases, with 9 bases lying between them. The CDR3 length is 14 residues. Germline V gives CDR1 SGDLS, CDR2 YYNGEE.

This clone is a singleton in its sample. CDR3 coding DNA: TGTGCCAGCAGCACACCGGGACAGGGGGAAGGGAGTCAGTACTTC. It translates to CASSTPGQGEGSQYF. The rearrangement links TRBV7-9 to TRBJ2-7; 11 nucleotides match TRBD1. This CDR3 spans 15 amino acids. V was clipped by 5 bases and J by 10 bases; unmatched bases: 13. Germline CDR1 reads SEHNR; CDR2 reads FQNEAQ (reference sequence).

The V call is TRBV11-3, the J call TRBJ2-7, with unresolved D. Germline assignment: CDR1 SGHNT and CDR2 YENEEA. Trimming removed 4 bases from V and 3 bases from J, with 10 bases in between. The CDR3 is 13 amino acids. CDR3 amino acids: CASSYGPRYEQYF. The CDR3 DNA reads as TGTGCCAGCAGCTACGGCCCCCGCTACGAGCAGTACTTC.

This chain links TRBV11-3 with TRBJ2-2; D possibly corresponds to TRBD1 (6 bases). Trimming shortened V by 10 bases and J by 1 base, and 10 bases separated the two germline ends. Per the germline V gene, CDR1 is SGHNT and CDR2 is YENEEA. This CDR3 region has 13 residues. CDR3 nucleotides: TGTGCCACCGAGGACAGGAACACCGGGGAGCTGTTTTTT. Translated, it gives CATEDRNTGELFF. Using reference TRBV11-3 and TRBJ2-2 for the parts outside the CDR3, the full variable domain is EAGVVQSPRYKIIEKKQPVAFWCNPISGHNTLYWYLQNLGQGPELLIRYENEEAVDDSQLPKDRFSAERLKGVDSTLKIQPAELGDSAVYLCATEDRNTGELFFGEGSRLTVL.

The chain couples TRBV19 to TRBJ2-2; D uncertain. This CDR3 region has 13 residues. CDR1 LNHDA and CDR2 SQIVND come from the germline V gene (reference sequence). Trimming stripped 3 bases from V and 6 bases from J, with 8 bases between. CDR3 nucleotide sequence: TGTGCCAGTAGTATGGCCGGCCCCGGGGAGCTGTTTTTT. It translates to CASSMAGPGELFF.

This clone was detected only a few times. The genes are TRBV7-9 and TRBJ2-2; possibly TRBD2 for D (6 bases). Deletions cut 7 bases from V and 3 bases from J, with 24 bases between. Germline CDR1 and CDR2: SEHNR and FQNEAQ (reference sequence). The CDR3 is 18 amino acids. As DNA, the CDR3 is TGTGCCAGCACTTTGACCCTCGGAGGGGCCGTTGACACCGGGGAGCTGTTTTTT. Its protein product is CASTLTLGGAVDTGELFF.

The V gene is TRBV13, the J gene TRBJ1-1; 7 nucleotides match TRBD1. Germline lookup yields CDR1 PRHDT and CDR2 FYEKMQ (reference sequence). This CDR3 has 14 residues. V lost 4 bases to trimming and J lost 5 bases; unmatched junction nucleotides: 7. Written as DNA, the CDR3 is TGTGCCAGCAGCTGGGGACAGTATGGAACTGAAGCTTTCTTT. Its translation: CASSWGQYGTEAFF.

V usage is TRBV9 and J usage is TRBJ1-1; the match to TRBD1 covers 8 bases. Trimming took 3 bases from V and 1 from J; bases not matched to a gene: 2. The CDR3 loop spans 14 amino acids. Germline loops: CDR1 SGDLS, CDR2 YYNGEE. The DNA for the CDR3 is TGTGCCAGCAGCGCGACAGGGGCGAACACTGAAGCTTTCTTT. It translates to CASSATGANTEAFF. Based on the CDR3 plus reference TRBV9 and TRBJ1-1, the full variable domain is DSGVTQTPKHLITATGQRVTLRCSPRSGDLSVYWYQQSLDQGLQFLIQYYNGEERAKGNILERFSAQQFPDLHSELNLSSLELGDSALYFCASSATGANTEAFFGQGTRLTVV.